This TCR beta chain originates from a study of blood T cell repertoires in COVID-19. There are a few counts of this clone. Trimming left V 8 bases short and J 8 bases short, with 8 bases between. Germline V CDR1 and CDR2: KGHDR, SFDVKD. The CDR3 totals 10 residues. Measured with immunoSEQ multiplex PCR; TCRdb has only the in-frame clones, and not every one. The sample holds under 250,000 clones, about four fifths seen once. The clonotype was recovered from a man in his fifties with active or convalescent COVID-19. The chain uses TRBV24-1 and TRBJ1-2; D is undetermined. What was sequenced was peripheral blood. The CDR3 nucleotides are TGTGCCACCAAGGTGGAGGGCTACACCTTC. This encodes CATKVEGYTF.